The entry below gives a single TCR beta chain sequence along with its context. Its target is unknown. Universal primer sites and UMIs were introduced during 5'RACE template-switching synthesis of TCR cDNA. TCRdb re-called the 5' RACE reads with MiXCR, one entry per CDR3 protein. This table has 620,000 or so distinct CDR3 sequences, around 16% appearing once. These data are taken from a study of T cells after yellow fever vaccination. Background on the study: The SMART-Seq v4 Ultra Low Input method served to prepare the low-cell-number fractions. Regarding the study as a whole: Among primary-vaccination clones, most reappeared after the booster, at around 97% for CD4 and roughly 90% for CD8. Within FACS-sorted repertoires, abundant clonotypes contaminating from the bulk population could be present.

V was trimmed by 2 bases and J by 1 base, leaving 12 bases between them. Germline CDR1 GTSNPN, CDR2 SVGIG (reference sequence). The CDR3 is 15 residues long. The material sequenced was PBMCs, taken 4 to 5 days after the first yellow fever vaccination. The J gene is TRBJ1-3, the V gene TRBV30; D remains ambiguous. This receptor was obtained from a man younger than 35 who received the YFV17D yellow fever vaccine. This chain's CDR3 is CAWSKIRVSGNTIYF. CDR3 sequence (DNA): TGTGCCTGGAGTAAAATACGGGTTTCTGGAAACACCATATATTTT.